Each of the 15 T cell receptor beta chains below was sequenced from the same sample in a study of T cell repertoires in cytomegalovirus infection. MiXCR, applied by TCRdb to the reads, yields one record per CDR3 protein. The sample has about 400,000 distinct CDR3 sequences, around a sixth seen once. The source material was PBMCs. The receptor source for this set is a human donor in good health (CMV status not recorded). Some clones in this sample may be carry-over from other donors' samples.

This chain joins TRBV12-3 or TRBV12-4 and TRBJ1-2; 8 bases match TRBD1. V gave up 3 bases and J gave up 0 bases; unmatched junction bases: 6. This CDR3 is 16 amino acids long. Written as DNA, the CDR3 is TGTGCCAGCAGTTTGGACAGGGAAAAGTCTAACTATGGCTACACCTTC. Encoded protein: CASSLDREKSNYGYTF.

CDR3 amino acids: CSVRLASTDTQYF. Written as DNA, the CDR3 is TGCAGCGTTCGACTAGCGAGCACAGATACGCAGTATTTT. The genes are TRBV29-1 and TRBJ2-3, with 8 bases aligning to TRBD2. Trimming cost V 5 bases and J 0 bases; bases outside gene matches: 1. The CDR3 is 13 amino acids. CDR1 SQVTM and CDR2 ANQGSEA come from the germline V gene.

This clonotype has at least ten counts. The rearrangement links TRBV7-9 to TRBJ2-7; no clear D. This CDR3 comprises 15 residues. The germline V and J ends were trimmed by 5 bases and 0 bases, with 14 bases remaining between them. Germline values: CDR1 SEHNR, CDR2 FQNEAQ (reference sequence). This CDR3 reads CASSIQRLHSYEQYF. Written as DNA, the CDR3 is TGTGCCAGCAGCATACAACGACTGCACTCCTACGAGCAGTACTTC.

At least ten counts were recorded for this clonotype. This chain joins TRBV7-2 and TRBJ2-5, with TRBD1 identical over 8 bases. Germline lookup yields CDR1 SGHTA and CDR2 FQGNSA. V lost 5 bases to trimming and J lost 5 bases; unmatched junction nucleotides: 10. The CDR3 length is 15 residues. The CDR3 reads CASSLAQGATETQYF. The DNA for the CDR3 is TGTGCCAGCAGCCTGGCCCAGGGGGCAACGGAGACCCAGTACTTC.

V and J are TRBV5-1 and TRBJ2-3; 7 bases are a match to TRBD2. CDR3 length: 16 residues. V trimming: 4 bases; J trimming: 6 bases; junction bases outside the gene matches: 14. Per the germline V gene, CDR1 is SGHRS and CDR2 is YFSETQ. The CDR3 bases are TGCGCCAGCAGCACCTTGAGCGGGAAGGTCTCTGATACGCAGTATTTT. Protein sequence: CASSTLSGKVSDTQYF.

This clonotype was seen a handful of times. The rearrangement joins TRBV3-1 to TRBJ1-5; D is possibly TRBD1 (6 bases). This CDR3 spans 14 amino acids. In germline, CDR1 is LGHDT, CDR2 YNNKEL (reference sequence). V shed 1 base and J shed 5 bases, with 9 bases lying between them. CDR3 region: CASSQAGQHQPQHF. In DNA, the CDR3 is TGTGCCAGCAGCCAAGCCGGACAGCATCAGCCCCAGCATTTT.

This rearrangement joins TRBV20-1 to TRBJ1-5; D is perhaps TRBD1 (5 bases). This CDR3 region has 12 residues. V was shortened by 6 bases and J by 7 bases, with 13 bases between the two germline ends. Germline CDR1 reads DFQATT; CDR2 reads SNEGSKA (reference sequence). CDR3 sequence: CSAGRDGQPQHF. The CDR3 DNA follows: TGCAGTGCGGGCAGGGATGGGCAGCCCCAGCATTTT.

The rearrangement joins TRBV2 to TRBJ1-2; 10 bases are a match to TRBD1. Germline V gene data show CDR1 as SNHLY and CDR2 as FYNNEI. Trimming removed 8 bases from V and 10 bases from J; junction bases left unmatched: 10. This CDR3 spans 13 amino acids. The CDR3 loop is CASRRDRGADYTF. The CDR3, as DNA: TGTGCCAGCCGGAGGGACAGGGGAGCTGACTACACCTTC.

The CDR3 reads CASSSWIGHRSSYNEQFF. In nucleotides, the CDR3 is TGTGCCAGTAGTAGCTGGATCGGACACAGGAGCTCCTACAATGAGCAGTTCTTC. The rearrangement joins TRBV19 to TRBJ2-1; the D gene is possibly TRBD1 (5 bases). Trimming removed 4 bases from V and 0 bases from J, with 19 bases in between. Germline V CDR1 and CDR2: LNHDA, SQIVND (reference sequence). There are 18 residues in the CDR3.

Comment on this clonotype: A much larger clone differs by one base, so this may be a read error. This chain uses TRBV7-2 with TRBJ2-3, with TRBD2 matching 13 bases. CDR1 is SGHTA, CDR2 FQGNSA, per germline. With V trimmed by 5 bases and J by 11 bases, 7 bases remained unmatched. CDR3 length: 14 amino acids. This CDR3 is CASSITSGGGVQYF. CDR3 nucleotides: TGTGCCAGCAGCATCACTAGCGGGGGGGGTGTGCAGTATTTT. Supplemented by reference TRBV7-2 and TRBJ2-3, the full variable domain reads GAGVSQSPSNKVTEKGKDVELRCDPISGHTALYWYRQSLGQGLEFLIYFQGNSAPDKSGLPSDRFSAERTGGSVSTLTIQRTQQEDSAVYLCASSITSGGGVQYFGPGTRLTVL.

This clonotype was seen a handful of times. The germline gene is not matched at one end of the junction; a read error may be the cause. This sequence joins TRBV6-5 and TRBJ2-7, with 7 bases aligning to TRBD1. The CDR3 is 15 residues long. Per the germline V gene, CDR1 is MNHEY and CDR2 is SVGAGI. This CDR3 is CASSRGDRVSNEQYF. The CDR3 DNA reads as TGTGCCAGCAGTCGAGGAGACAGGGTCTCCAACGAGCAGTACTTC.

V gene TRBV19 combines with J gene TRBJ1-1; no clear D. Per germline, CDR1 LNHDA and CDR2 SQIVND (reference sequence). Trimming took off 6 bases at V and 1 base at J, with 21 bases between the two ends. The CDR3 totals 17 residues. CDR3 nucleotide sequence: TGTGCCAGTAGCATACGAAACCTTGTTGGGAAGAACACTGAAGCTTTCTTT. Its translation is CASSIRNLVGKNTEAFF.

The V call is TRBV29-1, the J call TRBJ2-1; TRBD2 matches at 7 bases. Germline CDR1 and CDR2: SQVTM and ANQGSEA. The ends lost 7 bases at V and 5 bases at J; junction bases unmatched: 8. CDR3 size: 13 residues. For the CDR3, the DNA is TGCAGCGGGGGGGGACGGAGAAACAATGAGCAGTTCTTC. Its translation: CSGGGRRNNEQFF.

The CDR3 sequence: CASSFRGLMQAFF. The DNA of the CDR3 is TGTGCCAGCAGTTTTCGGGGTTTGATGCAGGCTTTCTTT. The rearrangement links TRBV6-2 or TRBV6-3 to TRBJ1-1; D unclear. Germline V gene sequence: CDR1 MNHEY, CDR2 SVGEGT. V was pared by 4 bases and J by 11 bases, with 17 bases between. CDR3 size: 13 residues.

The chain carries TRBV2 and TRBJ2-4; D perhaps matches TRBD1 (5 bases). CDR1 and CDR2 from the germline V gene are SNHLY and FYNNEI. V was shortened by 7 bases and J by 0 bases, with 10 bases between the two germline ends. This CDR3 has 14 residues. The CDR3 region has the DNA TGTGCCAGCATCTCCGACAGAGCCAAAAACATTCAGTACTTC. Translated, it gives CASISDRAKNIQYF.